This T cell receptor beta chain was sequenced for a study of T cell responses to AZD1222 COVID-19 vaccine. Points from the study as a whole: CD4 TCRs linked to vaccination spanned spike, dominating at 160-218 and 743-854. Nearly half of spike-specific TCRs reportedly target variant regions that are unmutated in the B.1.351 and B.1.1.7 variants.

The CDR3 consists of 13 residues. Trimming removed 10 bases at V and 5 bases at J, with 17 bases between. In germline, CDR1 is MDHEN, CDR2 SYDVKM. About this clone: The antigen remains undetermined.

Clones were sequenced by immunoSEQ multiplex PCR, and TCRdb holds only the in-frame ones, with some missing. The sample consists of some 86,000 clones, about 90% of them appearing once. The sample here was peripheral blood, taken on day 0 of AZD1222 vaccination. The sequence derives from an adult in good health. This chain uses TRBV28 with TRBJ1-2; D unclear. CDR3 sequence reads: CATRTARIYGYTF. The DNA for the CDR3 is TGTGCCACCCGGACGGCCCGGATTTATGGCTACACCTTC.